The rows below give T cell receptor beta chains drawn from one sample of a study of T cells in Graves' hyperthyroidism and ophthalmopathy. Via MiXCR, TCRdb re-called the multiplex PCR reads, giving one row per CDR3 protein. The sample includes more than 600,000 distinct CDR3 sequences, roughly 17% of them seen just once. Sequencing input: blood. These receptor sequences come from a man aged 18 to 35 with Graves' hyperthyroidism. Both conserved end residues are part of each CDR3. D genes are given only for firm matches. A row's size may be missing; if present it is once, few, many or a size class.

clone_size: .; v_call: TRBV4-1; j_call: TRBJ2-5; d_call: TRBD1; cdr3_nt: TGCGCCAGCAGCCACCTAATTTCGGACAGGGAGCGGCAAGAGACCCAGTACTTC; cdr3_aa: CASSHLISDRERQETQYF
clone_size: many; v_call: TRBV10-3; j_call: TRBJ2-7; d_call: .; cdr3_nt: TGTGCCATCAGTGAGAAGGAGTGGGACGAGCAGTACTTC; cdr3_aa: CAISEKEWDEQYF
clone_size: .; v_call: TRBV10-3; j_call: TRBJ2-2; d_call: .; cdr3_nt: TGTGCCACCGGGGAGGCGGGAAGTATTCCCGGGGAGCTGTTTTTT; cdr3_aa: CATGEAGSIPGELFF
clone_size: few; v_call: TRBV2; j_call: TRBJ2-5; d_call: .; cdr3_nt: TGTGCCAGCAGGGGGGGCACCGCCCAAGAGACCCAGTACTTC; cdr3_aa: CASRGGTAQETQYF
clone_size: many; v_call: TRBV7-9; j_call: TRBJ2-7; d_call: TRBD1; cdr3_nt: TGTGCCAGCAGCCGGGGACAGATCTCCTACGAGCAGTACTTC; cdr3_aa: CASSRGQISYEQYF
clone_size: few; v_call: TRBV20-1; j_call: TRBJ2-1; d_call: TRBD2; cdr3_nt: TGCAGTGCTCGACCGGGACTAGCGGGAGGGGGAGTTTACAATGAGCAGTTCTTC; cdr3_aa: CSARPGLAGGGVYNEQFF
clone_size: once; v_call: TRBV7-9; j_call: TRBJ2-3; d_call: TRBD2; cdr3_nt: TGTGCCAGCAGCTCTTCTGGAATAGCGGGAGGGAGCACAGATACGCAGTATTTT; cdr3_aa: CASSSSGIAGGSTDTQYF
clone_size: .; v_call: TRBV29-1; j_call: TRBJ1-2; d_call: TRBD1; cdr3_nt: TGCAGCGTTGAGTTTGGACCGGGACAGGGCCGTATTAACTATGGCTACACCTTC; cdr3_aa: CSVEFGPGQGRINYGYTF
clone_size: .; v_call: TRBV7-3; j_call: TRBJ2-7; d_call: .; cdr3_nt: TGTGCCAGCACCCGCTGGGCAGGTCTGAGCTCCTACGAGCAGTACTTC; cdr3_aa: CASTRWAGLSSYEQYF
clone_size: .; v_call: TRBV29-1; j_call: TRBJ1-1; d_call: .; cdr3_nt: TGCAGCGTTGCGGAGAACACTGAAGCTTTCTTT; cdr3_aa: CSVAENTEAFF
clone_size: .; v_call: TRBV7-6; j_call: TRBJ2-1; d_call: TRBD2; cdr3_nt: TGTGCCAGCAGCTTGACGGAATTGGGGGGGAGGAATGAGCAGTTCTTC; cdr3_aa: CASSLTELGGRNEQFF
clone_size: many; v_call: TRBV12-3/TRBV12-4; j_call: TRBJ2-1; d_call: .; cdr3_nt: TGTGCCAGCAGTTTTGGGGGTCTATCCTACAATGAGCAGTTCTTC; cdr3_aa: CASSFGGLSYNEQFF
clone_size: few; v_call: TRBV29-1; j_call: TRBJ2-3; d_call: .; cdr3_nt: TGCAGCGCCCCTGGTAGCGTCAGCACAGATACGCAGTATTTT; cdr3_aa: CSAPGSVSTDTQYF
clone_size: .; v_call: TRBV5-4; j_call: TRBJ2-3; d_call: TRBD2; cdr3_nt: TGTGCCAGCAGCTTCCCCGGGACTAGCGGCACAGATACGCAGTATTTT; cdr3_aa: CASSFPGTSGTDTQYF
clone_size: .; v_call: TRBV6-2/TRBV6-3; j_call: TRBJ2-7; d_call: TRBD1; cdr3_nt: TGTGCCAGCAGCCATCGGACAGGCGGGTTCGAGCAGTACTTC; cdr3_aa: CASSHRTGGFEQYF
clone_size: .; v_call: TRBV19; j_call: TRBJ2-7; d_call: .; cdr3_nt: TGTGCCAGTAGTATAGACAAAAGTATCTACGAGCAGTACTTC; cdr3_aa: CASSIDKSIYEQYF
clone_size: few; v_call: TRBV5-1; j_call: TRBJ2-7; d_call: TRBD2; cdr3_nt: TGCGCCAGCAGGGGACGCGGGAGTTCCTACGAGCAGTACTTC; cdr3_aa: CASRGRGSSYEQYF